The 16 T cell receptor beta chains below come from one sample, sequenced in a study of T cell responses to AZD1222 COVID-19 vaccine. TCRdb keeps only in-frame clones here, not all; method: immunoSEQ multiplex PCR. The table has 100,000 or so clones, 70% to 90% seen once. The specimen comprised peripheral blood, sampled on day 0 of AZD1222 vaccination. These receptors came from an adult in good health.

J is TRBJ2-3 and V is TRBV7-2; D may be TRBD2 (5 bases). Germline loops: CDR1 SGHTA, CDR2 FQGNSA. There are 13 residues in the CDR3. Trimming shortened V by 5 bases and J by 5 bases, and 11 bases separated the two germline ends. The CDR3 DNA is TGTGCCAGCAGCGCGGGTCGGGGAGATACGCAGTATTTT. Its protein product is CASSAGRGDTQYF.

The genes are TRBV6-5 and TRBJ1-1; D may be TRBD1 (6 bases). Germline V gene lookup returns CDR1 MNHEY and CDR2 SVGAGI. Between the trimmed V and J ends, which lost 6 bases and 2 bases, there was a span of 13 bases. CDR3 size: 14 residues. DNA for the CDR3: TGTGCCAGCAGCCTCTCCAGGGGAAACACTGAAGCTTTCTTT. Protein sequence: CASSLSRGNTEAFF.

This clone was observed a single time. The V and J genes are TRBV5-1 and TRBJ2-5, with 9 positions matching TRBD1. The CDR3 length is 14 residues. From germline, CDR1 is SGHRS and CDR2 YFSETQ. Trimming took 4 bases from V and 2 from J; bases not matched to a gene: 3. The CDR3 region is CASSIQGAQETQYF. CDR3 DNA: TGCGCCAGCAGCATACAGGGGGCGCAAGAGACCCAGTACTTC.

This sequence joins TRBV3-1 (or the pseudogene TRBV3-2) and TRBJ1-4; D not resolved. Trimming stripped 0 bases from V and 8 bases from J, with 16 bases between. The CDR3 is 16 residues long. Germline CDR1 is LGHDT and CDR2 is YNNKEL (reference sequence). CDR3 amino acids: CASSQDKSGVREKLFF. CDR3 bases: TGTGCCAGCAGCCAAGATAAGTCCGGGGTTCGGGAAAAACTGTTTTTT.

V usage is TRBV6-5 and J usage is TRBJ1-1; 8 bases line up with TRBD1. The junction had 6 bases not matched to a gene; V was cut back by 6 bases and J by 0 bases. The CDR3 length is 15 residues. Germline-derived CDR1 and CDR2 are MNHEY and SVGAGI. This CDR3 is CASRPGQGLNTEAFF. CDR3 DNA sequence: TGTGCCAGCAGACCTGGACAGGGTTTGAACACTGAAGCTTTCTTT.

The V call is TRBV2, the J call TRBJ1-4, with D possibly matching TRBD1 (6 bases). The germline V gene encodes CDR1 SNHLY and CDR2 FYNNEI. V was clipped by 3 bases and J by 2 bases, with 16 bases between them. The CDR3 sequence is 17 residues long. The CDR3 here is CASSEWGHRVTNEKLFF. For the CDR3, the DNA is TGTGCCAGCAGTGAGTGGGGGCACAGGGTGACTAATGAAAAACTGTTTTTT.

The gene calls are TRBV5-1 and TRBJ2-5; 7 nucleotides line up with TRBD1. The CDR3 is made up of 14 amino acids. V was clipped by 3 bases and J by 5 bases; unmatched bases: 7. Germline-derived CDR1 and CDR2 are SGHRS and YFSETQ. Here the CDR3 DNA reads TGCGCCAGCAGCTCGGGACAGCCGAGGGAGACCCAGTACTTC. Its translation: CASSSGQPRETQYF.

The chain has TRBV6-2 or TRBV6-3 and TRBJ2-4; D unresolved. Trimming took off 5 bases at V and 0 bases at J, with 11 bases between the two ends. This CDR3 has 15 residues. Germline V lookup: CDR1 MNHEY, CDR2 SVGEGT. The CDR3 loop reads CASSVDSLAKNIQYF. CDR3 in DNA: TGTGCCAGCAGTGTTGATTCACTAGCCAAAAACATTCAGTACTTC.

The chain joins TRBV19 to TRBJ2-2, with D possibly called TRBD1 or TRBD2 (5 bases each). The CDR3 length is 17 residues. Germline V gives CDR1 LNHDA, CDR2 SQIVND (reference sequence). Trimming removed 3 bases from V and 0 bases from J, with 14 bases in between. The CDR3 DNA is TGTGCCAGTAGTATTGGGGCCGGGGTCGCGAACACCGGGGAGCTGTTTTTT. This encodes CASSIGAGVANTGELFF.

There are a few counts of this clone. The chain has TRBV16 and TRBJ1-1; D is possibly TRBD1 (5 bases). The V gene's germline CDR1 is KGHSY and CDR2 FQNENV. The CDR3 covers 14 residues. Trimming took off 4 bases at V and 1 base at J, with 10 bases between the two ends. CDR3 protein: CASSRSRENTEAFF. The DNA of the CDR3 is TGTGCCAGCAGCCGAAGCAGGGAGAACACTGAAGCTTTCTTT.

This sequence joins TRBV30 and TRBJ1-2, with 8 bases matching TRBD1. Germline-derived CDR1 and CDR2 are GTSNPN and SVGIG (reference sequence). CDR3 length: 14 residues. V lost 2 bases, J lost 4 bases, and 6 bases stayed unmatched. DNA of the CDR3: TGTGCCTGGAGTTCCCAGGGGGCTCTCTATGGCTACACCTTC. This sequence encodes CAWSSQGALYGYTF. The full variable domain, with the rest looked up from reference TRBV30 and TRBJ1-2, is SQTIHQWPATLVQPVGSPLSLECTVEGTSNPNLYWYRQAAGRGLQLLFYSVGIGQISSEVPQNLSASRPQDRQFILSSKKLLLSDSGFYLCAWSSQGALYGYTFGSGTRLTVV.

V is TRBV5-4 and J is TRBJ1-2, with 12 bases that match TRBD1. This CDR3 spans 16 amino acids. Germline V gene lookup returns CDR1 SGHNT and CDR2 YYREEE (reference sequence). J was trimmed by 5 bases and V by 0 bases; bases with no gene match: 5. Written as DNA, the CDR3 is TGTGCCAGCAGCTTGGGGGGACAGGGGGCAAGGTATGGCTACACCTTC. Translating gives CASSLGGQGARYGYTF.

The DNA for the CDR3 is TGCGCCAGCAGCTTACAGGGGACCTATGGCTACACCTTC. Its protein is CASSLQGTYGYTF. The J gene is TRBJ1-2, the V gene TRBV5-1; 7 bases are shared with TRBD1. The CDR3 spans 13 residues. The germline gives CDR1 SGHRS, CDR2 YFSETQ. Trimming at V came to 2 bases and at J to 4 bases, leaving 2 bases not matched to a gene.

The chain joins TRBV2 to TRBJ1-3, with 8 positions matching TRBD1. Trimming at V came to 8 bases and at J to 0 bases, leaving 12 bases not matched to a gene. CDR3 length: 17 residues. In germline, CDR1 is SNHLY, CDR2 FYNNEI. The CDR3 loop reads CASFPRQGPISGNTIYF. The DNA for the CDR3 is TGTGCCAGCTTCCCCCGACAGGGGCCGATCTCTGGAAACACCATATATTTT.

V and J are TRBV19 and TRBJ1-3, with a weak D call TRBD1 (5 bases). Germline CDR1 and CDR2: LNHDA and SQIVND (reference sequence). The V end was cut by 6 bases, the J end by 0 bases, with 12 bases between. CDR3 length equals 15 residues. The CDR3 sequence: CASSPRDPSGNTIYF. CDR3 DNA: TGTGCCAGTAGCCCCAGGGACCCCTCTGGAAACACCATATATTTT.

The rearrangement joins TRBV7-8 to TRBJ1-5; 8 bases line up with TRBD1. After removal of 5 bases from V and 7 bases from J, the junction contained 7 bases not matched to a gene. The CDR3 contains 14 residues. Germline loops: CDR1 SGHVS, CDR2 FQNEAQ. In DNA form, the CDR3 reads TGTGCCAGCAGCCTCAACAGGGGGGAACAGCCCCAGCATTTT. This gives the protein CASSLNRGEQPQHF.